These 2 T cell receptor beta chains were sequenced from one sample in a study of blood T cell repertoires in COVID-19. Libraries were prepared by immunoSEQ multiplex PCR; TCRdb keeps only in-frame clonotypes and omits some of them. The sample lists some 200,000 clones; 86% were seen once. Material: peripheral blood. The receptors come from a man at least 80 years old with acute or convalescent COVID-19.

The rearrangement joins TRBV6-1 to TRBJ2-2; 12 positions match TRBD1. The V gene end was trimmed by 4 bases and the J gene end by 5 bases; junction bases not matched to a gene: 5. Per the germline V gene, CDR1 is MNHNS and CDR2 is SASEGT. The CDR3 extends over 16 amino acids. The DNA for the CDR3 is TGTGCCAGCAGTGGGGACAGGGGGCGTCGAACCGGGGAGCTGTTTTTT. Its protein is CASSGDRGRRTGELFF.

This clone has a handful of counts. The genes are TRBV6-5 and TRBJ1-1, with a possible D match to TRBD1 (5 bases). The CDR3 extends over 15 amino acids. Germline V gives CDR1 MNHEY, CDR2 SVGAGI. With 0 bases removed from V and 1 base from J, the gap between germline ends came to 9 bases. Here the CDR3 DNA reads TGTGCCAGCAGTTACTCGTGGCAGGGGAACACTGAAGCTTTCTTT. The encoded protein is CASSYSWQGNTEAFF.